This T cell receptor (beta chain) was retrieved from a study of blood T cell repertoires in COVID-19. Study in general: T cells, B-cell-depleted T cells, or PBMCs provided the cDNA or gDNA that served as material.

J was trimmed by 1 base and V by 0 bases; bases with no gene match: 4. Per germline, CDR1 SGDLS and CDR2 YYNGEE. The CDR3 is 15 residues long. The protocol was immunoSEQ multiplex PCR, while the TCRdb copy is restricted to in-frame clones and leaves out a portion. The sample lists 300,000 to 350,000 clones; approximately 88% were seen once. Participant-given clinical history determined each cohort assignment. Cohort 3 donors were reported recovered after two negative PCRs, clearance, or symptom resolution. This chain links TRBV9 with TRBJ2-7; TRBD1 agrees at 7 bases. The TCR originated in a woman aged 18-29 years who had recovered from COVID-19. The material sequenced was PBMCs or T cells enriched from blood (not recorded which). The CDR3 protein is CASSVEGQQSYEQYF. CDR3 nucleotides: TGTGCCAGCAGCGTAGAGGGACAGCAGTCCTACGAGCAGTACTTC.